This T cell receptor (beta chain) emerged from a study of cytomegalovirus exposure and HLA in healthy donors. Study as a whole: Out of 170 million or so T cells, an earlier analysis found fewer than 140 million unique TCR beta sequences in total.

Whole-study findings and limits: Some V segments could not be told apart, so they were left out, TRBV6-2 and TRBV6-3 among them. Previously analyzed data showed that most TCR beta V segments were productive at a frequency of about 87% or about 30%. A later analysis by the authors found several of the most significant clusters apparently linked to common viral pathogens.

Primers for the PCR totalled 60 Vbeta and 13 Jbeta. Clones were read by immunoSEQ multiplex PCR, and TCRdb kept only the in-frame ones, dropping some. The sample yields about 120,000 clones, approximately 80% seen once. As regards this clone: The antigen is undetermined.

This CDR3 region has 16 residues. The germline V gene has CDR1 SGHRS and CDR2 YFSETQ. Trimming removed 0 bases at V and 0 bases at J, with 9 bases between. This chain connects TRBV5-1 to TRBJ1-4, with a tentative D call TRBD1 (5 bases). Sample: PBMCs. This sequence originates from a human donor in good health. This CDR3 is CASSLGGLATNEKLFF. The CDR3, as DNA: TGCGCCAGCAGCTTGGGGGGACTTGCAACTAATGAAAAACTGTTTTTT.